These 7 T cell receptor beta chains were sequenced from one sample in a study of CD8+CD57+ T cells in acquired aplastic anemia. Profiles of TCR beta VDJ and CDR3 were generated from a genomic DNA template. TCRdb independently ran MiXCR on the reads; one entry per CDR3 protein. This sample yields some 200,000 distinct CDR3 sequences, of which under 50% are seen a single time; about 20% belongs to the top ten. Patients sequenced had flow cytometry evidence of CD8+CD57+ cell expansion. Sequencing was done on a sample of sorted CD4+, CD8+, or CD8+CD57+ T cells (not recorded which) from PBMCs. The receptors come from a human donor with aplastic anemia.

The sample holds many counts of this clonotype. V usage is TRBV5-1 and J usage is TRBJ2-2; 9 positions agree with TRBD1. Trimming cost V 2 bases and J 6 bases; bases outside gene matches: 8. Germline assignment: CDR1 SGHRS and CDR2 YFSETQ. CDR3 size: 16 residues. CDR3 coding DNA: TGCGCCAGCAGCTTTACGGGACAGGGTCGGGCCGGGGAGCTGTTTTTT. As protein: CASSFTGQGRAGELFF.

This clonotype was picked up many times. The chain uses TRBV2 and TRBJ2-1, with 12 bases lining up with TRBD2. The ends lost 8 bases at V and 7 bases at J; junction bases unmatched: 6. Germline V gives CDR1 SNHLY, CDR2 FYNNEI. This CDR3 is 14 amino acids long. As DNA, the CDR3 is TGTGCCAGCCGACCTAGCGGGGGGGCGAATGAGCAGTTCTTC. Translating it yields CASRPSGGANEQFF.

This clonotype was seen repeatedly, ten times or more. The V call is TRBV15, the J call TRBJ1-5; possibly TRBD1 for D (5 bases). CDR3 size: 14 residues. Germline V gives CDR1 LNHNV, CDR2 YYDKDF (reference sequence). The ends were cut back, 0 bases at V and 9 bases at J, with 12 bases in the middle. The CDR3 protein is CATSREDIQGPQHF. The DNA for the CDR3 is TGTGCCACCAGCAGAGAGGACATCCAGGGGCCCCAGCATTTT.

The table lists this clonotype with many counts. The chain couples TRBV6-5 to TRBJ1-2, with D maybe TRBD1 (6 bases). V lost 5 bases and J 4 bases, leaving 17 bases between the germline ends. The CDR3 extends over 15 amino acids. Germline V gives CDR1 MNHEY, CDR2 SVGAGI. DNA for the CDR3: TGTGCCAGCAGTCCGCAGGGGATGGCCCTCTATGGCTACACCTTC. This encodes CASSPQGMALYGYTF.

This clonotype was seen at least ten times. V is TRBV5-5 and J is TRBJ1-2; 10 nucleotides agree with TRBD1. Per germline, CDR1 SGHKS and CDR2 YYEKEE (reference sequence). This CDR3 comprises 16 residues. The V gene end was trimmed by 0 bases and the J gene end by 8 bases; junction bases not matched to a gene: 10. The CDR3 DNA follows: TGTGCCAGCAGCTTGGTCGACAGGGGGCTCGAAAACGGCTACACCTTC. Translation gives CASSLVDRGLENGYTF.

The CDR3 loop reads CASSSWTSGAETQYF. DNA of the CDR3: TGTGCCAGCAGCAGTTGGACTAGCGGGGCAGAGACCCAGTACTTC. V gene TRBV7-2 combines with J gene TRBJ2-5; the match to TRBD2 covers 12 bases. Germline V gene lookup returns CDR1 SGHTA and CDR2 FQGNSA. Losses at the gene ends were 5 bases for V and 4 bases for J; bases not matched to a gene: 5. The CDR3 length is 15 residues.

This clonotype was counted at least ten times. The chain combines TRBV20-1 with TRBJ2-2; no clear D gene. V lost 6 bases and J lost 7, with 21 bases in between. In germline, CDR1 is DFQATT, CDR2 SNEGSKA (reference sequence). The CDR3 totals 15 residues. The CDR3 is CSAIGPGGRGGELFF. DNA for the CDR3: TGCAGTGCCATAGGACCTGGCGGTCGCGGCGGGGAGCTGTTTTTT.